The 32 T cell receptor beta chains below come from one sample, sequenced in a study of CD8 T cells in ankylosing spondylitis. From the 5' RACE reads, TCRdb called clonotypes with MiXCR, one entry per CDR3 protein. The sample consists of under 150,000 distinct CDR3 sequences, roughly 9% of them appearing once. The material sequenced was blood, either unsorted or a sorted T cell fraction (not recorded which). The receptors shown here come from a male donor with ankylosing spondylitis or in good health (not recorded which).

This clonotype was counted between two and nine times. This chain uses TRBV13 with TRBJ2-3, with TRBD1 as a possible D gene (5 bases). The CDR3 is 15 residues long. Between the trimmed V and J ends, which lost 3 bases and 2 bases, there was a span of 12 bases. The germline gives CDR1 PRHDT, CDR2 FYEKMQ (reference sequence). The CDR3 sequence is CASSFWGGNTDTQYF. The CDR3 nucleotides are TGTGCCAGCAGCTTTTGGGGCGGAAACACAGATACGCAGTATTTT.

The V and J genes are TRBV20-1 and TRBJ2-7, with 14 nucleotides matching TRBD2. CDR3 length: 16 residues. Germline CDR1 and CDR2: DFQATT and SNEGSKA (reference sequence). V dropped 6 bases and J dropped 3; count of bases not matched to a gene: 10. The DNA of the CDR3 is TGCAGTGCAACGAATCAGGGACTAGCGGGAGTCTACGAGCAGTACTTC. The encoded protein is CSATNQGLAGVYEQYF.

This clonotype was counted many times. J is TRBJ2-5 and V is TRBV7-2; tentative D call: TRBD1 (6 bases). V dropped 1 base and J dropped 0 bases, with 9 bases sitting between them. In germline, CDR1 is SGHTA, CDR2 FQGNSA. The CDR3 has 15 residues. CDR3 loop: CASSLGGQYQETQYF. CDR3 in DNA: TGTGCCAGCAGCTTAGGAGGACAGTACCAAGAGACCCAGTACTTC.

This clonotype was detected many times. The rearrangement joins TRBV28 to TRBJ2-1; D is perhaps TRBD1 (6 bases). The length of the CDR3 is 14 residues. Trimming left V 1 base short and J 5 bases short, with 9 bases between. Germline assignment: CDR1 MDHEN and CDR2 SYDVKM. As DNA, the CDR3 is TGTGCCAGCAGTTTATTTTCAGGGGACAATGAGCAGTTCTTC. It specifies CASSLFSGDNEQFF.

Only a few counts were recorded for this clonotype. J is TRBJ2-7 and V is TRBV7-2; maybe TRBD1 (6 bases). V was cut by 6 bases and J by 0 bases, with 15 bases left in between. The germline V gene has CDR1 SGHTA and CDR2 FQGNSA. The CDR3 extends over 15 amino acids. This CDR3 is CASSFSGTNSYEQYF. The CDR3 DNA follows: TGTGCCAGCAGTTTTAGTGGGACAAACTCCTACGAGCAGTACTTC. Full variable domain (missing parts from reference TRBV7-2 and TRBJ2-7): GAGVSQSPSNKVTEKGKDVELRCDPISGHTALYWYRQSLGQGLEFLIYFQGNSAPDKSGLPSDRFSAERTGGSVSTLTIQRTQQEDSAVYLCASSFSGTNSYEQYFGPGTRLTVT.

This clonotype was recorded a few times. The chain employs TRBV5-1 and TRBJ2-3; D gene unclear. This CDR3 is 16 amino acids long. V was trimmed by 0 bases and J by 0 bases, leaving 11 bases between them. Germline loops: CDR1 SGHRS, CDR2 YFSETQ. The CDR3 here is CASSLGASASTDTQYF. CDR3 nucleotides: TGCGCCAGCAGCTTGGGAGCCAGCGCTAGCACAGATACGCAGTATTTT.

At least ten counts were recorded for this clonotype. This chain joins TRBV28 and TRBJ2-2, with D uncertain. The V gene's germline CDR1 is MDHEN and CDR2 SYDVKM. V lost 4 bases, J lost 6 bases, and 9 bases lay in between. This CDR3 is built from 13 residues. The CDR3 region is CASSSRAPGELFF. CDR3 nucleotides: TGTGCCAGCAGTTCCCGGGCGCCCGGGGAGCTGTTTTTT.

This clonotype appeared many times. The chain couples TRBV20-1 to TRBJ2-1; no reliable D call. Between the trimmed V and J ends, which lost 6 bases and 6 bases, there was a span of 9 bases. CDR3 length: 11 residues. In germline, CDR1 is DFQATT, CDR2 SNEGSKA (reference sequence). CDR3: CSAYRPNEQFF. The CDR3 nucleotides read TGCAGTGCCTACCGACCCAATGAGCAGTTCTTC.

This clonotype has only a few counts. The J gene is TRBJ1-5, the V gene TRBV20-1; D unresolved. The CDR3 contains 15 residues. CDR1 is DFQATT, CDR2 SNEGSKA, per germline (reference sequence). Trimming took off 0 bases at V and 0 bases at J, with 9 bases between the two ends. The CDR3 sequence is CSARDPEYSNQPQHF. CDR3 DNA sequence: TGCAGTGCTAGAGATCCGGAATATAGCAATCAGCCCCAGCATTTT.

This clonotype was counted a few times. The rearrangement links TRBV20-1 to TRBJ2-1; 7 nucleotides line up with TRBD2. The trim removed 0 bases at V and 1 base at J, leaving 3 bases unmatched. The CDR3 totals 15 residues. Germline loops: CDR1 DFQATT, CDR2 SNEGSKA (reference sequence). The CDR3 reads CSARDEAGSYNEQFF. The CDR3 nucleotides read TGCAGTGCTAGAGACGAAGCGGGATCCTACAATGAGCAGTTCTTC.

This clonotype came up many times. This chain connects TRBV5-6 to TRBJ1-2; D is unresolved. V was cut by 4 bases and J by 1 base, with 11 bases left in between. The CDR3 sequence is 14 residues long. CDR1 SGHDT and CDR2 YYEEEE come from the germline V gene. CDR3: CASSATGSNYGYTF. For the CDR3, the DNA is TGTGCCAGCAGCGCAACGGGGAGTAACTATGGCTACACCTTC.

This clonotype has at least ten counts. The chain combines TRBV7-6 with TRBJ2-1; the D is unclear. The CDR3 runs to 16 residues. The germline V and J ends were trimmed by 1 base and 0 bases, with 10 bases remaining between them. Germline CDR1 and CDR2: SGHVS and FNYEAQ. This CDR3 reads CASSLGVVSSYNEQFF. CDR3 bases: TGTGCCAGCAGCTTAGGCGTGGTAAGCTCCTACAATGAGCAGTTCTTC.

This clonotype was recorded at least ten times. V is TRBV28 and J is TRBJ1-1; D is unresolved. V was trimmed by 3 bases and J by 2 bases, leaving 1 base between them. The CDR3 extends over 11 amino acids. The germline CDR1 and CDR2 sequences are MDHEN and SYDVKM. The CDR3 here is CASSFNTEAFF. The CDR3 DNA sequence: TGTGCCAGCAGTTTCAACACTGAAGCTTTCTTT.

This clonotype was detected ten times or more. Written as DNA, the CDR3 is TGCGCCAGCAGCATCGGACAGCTAACAGAGCAGTACTTC. This gives the protein CASSIGQLTEQYF. The chain is built from TRBV5-1 and TRBJ2-7, with D tentatively TRBD1 (6 bases). CDR1 is SGHRS, CDR2 YFSETQ, per germline. Trimming shortened V by 4 bases and J by 7 bases, and 15 bases separated the two germline ends. There are 13 residues in the CDR3.

The gene calls are TRBV5-1 and TRBJ1-5; D uncertain. The length of the CDR3 is 16 residues. The germline V gene has CDR1 SGHRS and CDR2 YFSETQ. Trimming removed 1 base at V and 5 bases at J, with 16 bases between. CDR3 protein: CASSLTAATDHQPQHF. DNA of the CDR3: TGCGCCAGCAGCTTGACGGCCGCTACCGACCATCAGCCCCAGCATTTT.

There are many counts of this clonotype. The rearrangement links TRBV4-3 to TRBJ1-5; D remains ambiguous. Trimming left V 0 bases short and J 2 bases short, with 8 bases between. This CDR3 region has 15 residues. CDR1 LGHNA and CDR2 YSLEER come from the germline V gene. CDR3 residues: CASSQDGYGNQPQHF. CDR3 DNA sequence: TGCGCCAGCAGCCAAGATGGATATGGCAATCAGCCCCAGCATTTT.

This clonotype was seen repeatedly, ten times or more. The rearrangement uses TRBV12-3 or TRBV12-4 and TRBJ1-1, with TRBD1 matching 9 bases. This CDR3 contains 15 residues. After removal of 5 bases from V and 5 bases from J, the junction contained 9 bases not matched to a gene. The CDR3 nucleotides read TGTGCCAGCAGTCAACTCACAGGGGGCTTTACTGAAGCTTTCTTT. Its translation: CASSQLTGGFTEAFF.

This clonotype has at least ten counts. V and J are TRBV5-1 and TRBJ2-7; TRBD1 matches at 7 bases. This CDR3 contains 15 residues. V lost 4 bases and J lost 2; bases outside the gene matches: 9. Germline CDR1 SGHRS, CDR2 YFSETQ. CDR3 sequence (DNA): TGCGCCAGCAGCGTACAGGGGTCCTCTACCTACGAGCAGTACTTC. Amino acids: CASSVQGSSTYEQYF.

This sequence joins TRBV7-9 and TRBJ2-1, with 9 bases matching TRBD2. In germline, CDR1 is SEHNR, CDR2 FQNEAQ (reference sequence). CDR3 length: 15 amino acids. V gave up 3 bases and J gave up 6 bases; unmatched junction bases: 6. CDR3 bases: TGTGCCAGCAGCTTTCAGGGCGGGAGGGGCAATGAGCAGTTCTTC. It yields the protein CASSFQGGRGNEQFF.

This clonotype occurred many times. This chain connects TRBV24-1 to TRBJ2-5, with a weak D call TRBD2 (6 bases). The ends were cut back, 7 bases at V and 2 bases at J, with 10 bases in the middle. Germline assignment: CDR1 KGHDR and CDR2 SFDVKD. This CDR3 is 13 amino acids long. The CDR3 spells CATSRDLQETQYF. CDR3 in DNA: TGTGCCACCAGCCGGGACTTACAAGAGACCCAGTACTTC.

V usage is TRBV18 and J usage is TRBJ2-6; 8 positions match TRBD1. Germline V gene lookup returns CDR1 KGHSH and CDR2 LQKENI. The CDR3 sequence is 22 residues long. The V gene end was trimmed by 3 bases and the J gene end by 2 bases; junction bases not matched to a gene: 21. The CDR3 here is CASSPTVWTGMSRRPGANVLTF. The CDR3 nucleotides read TGTGCCAGCTCACCTACCGTCTGGACAGGGATGTCGCGGAGACCTGGGGCCAACGTCCTGACTTTC. Together with reference TRBV18 and TRBJ2-6, the CDR3 gives the full variable domain: NAGVMQNPRHLVRRRGQEARLRCSPMKGHSHVYWYRQLPEEGLKFMVYLQKENIIDESGMPKERFSAEFPKEGPSILRIQQVVRGDSAAYFCASSPTVWTGMSRRPGANVLTFGAGSRLTVL.

This clonotype was recorded a few times. The CDR3 loop is CSVELRTGQYF. In nucleotides, the CDR3 is TGCAGCGTTGAATTGAGGACAGGGCAGTACTTC. This sequence joins TRBV29-1 and TRBJ2-7, with 7 bases aligning to TRBD1. Germline CDR1 is SQVTM and CDR2 is ANQGSEA. V lost 2 bases and J lost 9; bases outside the gene matches: 4. The CDR3 spans 11 residues.

On this clonotype itself: This may stem from a read error, because a much larger clone lies one nucleotide away. The chain joins TRBV20-1 to TRBJ2-2; tentatively, D is TRBD2 (5 bases). This CDR3 is built from 15 residues. Germline CDR1 and CDR2: DFQATT and SNEGSKA (reference sequence). Here the CDR3 reads CSAKVNKGNTGELLF. The CDR3 nucleotides are TGCAGTGCGAAGGTCAACAAAGGAAACACCGGGGAGCTGTTGTTT.

V gene TRBV9 combines with J gene TRBJ2-5, with 7 bases aligning to TRBD1. Germline V gene lookup returns CDR1 SGDLS and CDR2 YYNGEE. The CDR3 contains 18 residues. V shed 3 bases, J shed 1 base, and the junction held 15 bases outside the gene matches. DNA for the CDR3: TGTGCCAGCAGCGCAGGGCTGGGGGCCAGGGGGTTCCAAGAGACCCAGTACTTC. It encodes CASSAGLGARGFQETQYF. The whole variable domain, filled in from reference TRBV9 and TRBJ2-5, reads DSGVTQTPKHLITATGQRVTLRCSPRSGDLSVYWYQQSLDQGLQFLIQYYNGEERAKGNILERFSAQQFPDLHSELNLSSLELGDSALYFCASSAGLGARGFQETQYFGPGTRLLVL.

This chain joins TRBV14 and TRBJ2-1, with D tentatively TRBD1 (5 bases). There are 16 residues in the CDR3. V dropped 3 bases and J dropped 8 bases, with 20 bases sitting between them. CDR1 and CDR2 (germline): SGHDN, FVKESK. CDR3 loop: CASSHRQFPMVYEQFF. The CDR3 DNA reads as TGTGCCAGCAGCCACAGACAGTTCCCAATGGTCTATGAGCAGTTCTTC.

Comment on this clonotype: Given a much more abundant clone one base away, this may be a read error. The V gene is TRBV5-1, the J gene TRBJ2-2, with a possible D match to TRBD2 (5 bases). The length of the CDR3 is 15 residues. Germline-derived CDR1 and CDR2 are SGHRS and YFSETQ. The CDR3 DNA sequence: TGCGCCAGCAGCCCTTCGACTTTGAACACCGGGGAGCCGTTTTTT. This gives the protein CASSPSTLNTGEPFF.

This clonotype was found many times. The gene calls are TRBV4-1 and TRBJ1-2; no reliable D call. Germline V CDR1 and CDR2: MGHRA, YSYEKL. Trimming stripped 3 bases from V and 4 bases from J, with 12 bases between. The CDR3 loop spans 14 amino acids. This chain's CDR3 is CASSQDPRAYGYTF. CDR3 bases: TGCGCCAGCAGCCAGGACCCCCGAGCCTATGGCTACACCTTC.

The chain links TRBV12-3 or TRBV12-4 to TRBJ1-2, with D perhaps TRBD1 (6 bases). V was pared by 3 bases and J by 8 bases, with 13 bases between. The CDR3 runs to 13 residues. The CDR3 protein is CASSFGRGGGYTF. In nucleotides, the CDR3 is TGTGCCAGCAGTTTTGGGAGGGGGGGCGGCTACACCTTC.

This clonotype occurred many times. The gene calls are TRBV5-1 and TRBJ2-4; 9 bases align to TRBD1. V gave up 4 bases and J gave up 2 bases; unmatched junction bases: 10. This CDR3 contains 17 residues. From germline, CDR1 is SGHRS and CDR2 YFSETQ. CDR3 DNA: TGCGCCAGCAGCGTAAACTACGGACAGGGGTCCAAAAACATTCAGTACTTC. Translation: CASSVNYGQGSKNIQYF.

The rearrangement uses TRBV5-1 and TRBJ2-3; the D is unclear. The V and J ends lost 6 bases and 2 bases respectively, with 16 bases between them. The germline CDR1 and CDR2 sequences are SGHRS and YFSETQ. This CDR3 has 15 amino acids. The CDR3 coding sequence is TGCGCCAGCAAACTCACGGGCGCCTACACAGATACGCAGTATTTT. This gives the protein CASKLTGAYTDTQYF.

This clonotype was observed at least ten times. V is TRBV7-7 and J is TRBJ1-1; D is ambiguous. The length of the CDR3 is 15 residues. The germline V gene encodes CDR1 SSHAT and CDR2 FNYEAQ (reference sequence). Trimming left V 5 bases short and J 0 bases short, with 13 bases between. The CDR3 coding sequence is TGTGCCAGCAGCAGATTACAGAGCCTGAACACTGAAGCTTTCTTT. Translation: CASSRLQSLNTEAFF.

The CDR3 spells CASSHRAGRVYEQFF. CDR3 bases: TGCGCCAGCAGCCACCGCGCGGGAAGGGTGTATGAGCAGTTCTTC. V is TRBV4-3 and J is TRBJ2-1; D might be TRBD2 (6 bases). Germline V gene sequence: CDR1 LGHNA, CDR2 YSLEER. This CDR3 is 15 amino acids long. V was cut by 3 bases and J by 8 bases, with 17 bases left in between.